This TCR beta chain was observed in a study of early T cells in non-severe SARS-CoV-2 infection. Study-wide findings and caveats: Reliance on VDJdb matching favored anti-spike CD8 responses; private and CD4 specificities were missed.

The TCR library protocol was used to attach unique molecular identifiers. These identifiers were attached to individual cDNA molecules. One entry per CDR3 protein, called by TCRdb with MiXCR from the 5' RACE reads. Of fewer than 120,000 distinct CDR3 sequences listed, roughly 12% were seen once; the top ten hold 3% to 4.5%. Remarks on this clonotype: Its antigen is not identified.

From germline, CDR1 is MDHEN and CDR2 SYDVKM. The CDR3 is 13 amino acids. The V end was cut by 4 bases, the J end by 4 bases, with 11 bases between. The chain uses TRBV28 and TRBJ2-7, with unresolved D. This specimen consisted of whole blood, obtained at baseline. The clonotype was recovered from an adult who was a healthcare worker with PCR-confirmed SARS-CoV-2 infection or an uninfected control (not recorded which). The CDR3 loop is CASSYRIAYEQYF. The CDR3 DNA follows: TGTGCCAGCAGTTATCGCATAGCTTACGAGCAGTACTTC.